This T cell receptor (beta chain) appears in the sequencing data of a study of CD8 T cells in ankylosing spondylitis. Findings and limits, study-wide: In reactive arthritis synovial fluid and blood, some motif variants had been reported before. Among TCR beta sequences, a motif of under 10 highly homologous variants appeared characteristic of ankylosing spondylitis blood. Disease-linked clones reportedly showed significant enrichment in matched ankylosing spondylitis synovial fluid.

This clonotype has a handful of counts. Its specificity is not known. Germline V gene data show CDR1 as MNHEY and CDR2 as SMNVEV (reference sequence). The V and J ends lost 5 bases and 10 bases, in that order; junction bases with no gene match: 13. This CDR3 comprises 15 residues. Preparation of TCR beta libraries was done by quantitative 5'-RACE with molecular barcodes. Using its own MiXCR run on the 5' RACE reads, TCRdb lists one record per CDR3 protein. The sample shows 750,000 to 850,000 distinct CDR3 sequences, 12% of them seen only once. This TCR came from a male donor with ankylosing spondylitis. This chain joins TRBV27 and TRBJ1-1; TRBD1 matches at 10 bases. Sequenced input: blood, either unsorted or a sorted T cell fraction (not recorded which). In nucleotides, the CDR3 is TGTGCCAGCAGTGGGGGACAGGGGCTTAAACGGGGAGCTTTCTTT. Translating it yields CASSGGQGLKRGAFF.